This entry describes one T cell receptor (beta chain). V lost 0 bases and J lost 5, with 6 bases in between. In germline, CDR1 is SQVTM, CDR2 ANQGSEA. This CDR3 has 12 residues. This sample stems from a study of blood T cell repertoires in COVID-19. Overall study context: Italy, Spain and the United States were the sources of the convalescent and acute COVID-19 samples.

Libraries were prepared by immunoSEQ multiplex PCR; TCRdb keeps only in-frame clonotypes and omits some of them. This sample has under 15,000 clones, with approximately 78% found just once. Sequencing used peripheral blood. This sequence joins TRBV29-1 and TRBJ2-3; D remains unclear. The clonotype originates from a human donor in a cohort sampled during active COVID-19. The CDR3 DNA reads TGCAGCGTTGAAGATCGCGGAGATACGCAGTATTTT. Translation gives CSVEDRGDTQYF.